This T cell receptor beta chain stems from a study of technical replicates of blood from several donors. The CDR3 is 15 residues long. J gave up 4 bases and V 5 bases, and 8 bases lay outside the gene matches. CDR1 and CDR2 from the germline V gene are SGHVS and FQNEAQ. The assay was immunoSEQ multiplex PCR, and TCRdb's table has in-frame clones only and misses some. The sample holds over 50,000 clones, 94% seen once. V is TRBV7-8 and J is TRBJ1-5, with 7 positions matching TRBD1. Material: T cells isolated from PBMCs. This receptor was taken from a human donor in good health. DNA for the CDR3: TGTGCCAGCAGCGGAACGACAGGGATGAATCAGCCCCAGCATTTT. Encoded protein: CASSGTTGMNQPQHF.